This is a list of T cell receptor beta chains from one sample in a study of T cell repertoires in cytomegalovirus infection. Using its own MiXCR run on the reads, TCRdb lists one record per CDR3 protein. The sample has about 600,000 distinct CDR3 sequences, less than 25% seen once. The sequencing input was CD8+ T cells from PBMCs. The receptors stem from a human donor in good health (CMV status not recorded). Some clones in this sample may be carry-over from other donors' samples. Both conserved end residues are part of each CDR3. A D gene is named only where the DNA matches it firmly. For some rows the clone size is stated as once, few or many, or as a class when expanded; others skip it.

J gene: TRBJ2-5; D gene: NA; clone size: NA; CDR3 length: 16; V gene: TRBV12-3/TRBV12-4; CDR3 DNA: TGTGCCAGCCGCGGTGGATGGGGCTTGGGGCGAGAGACCCAGTACTTC; CDR3 protein: CASRGGWGLGRETQYF
J gene: TRBJ2-3; D gene: NA; clone size: few; CDR3 length: 13; V gene: TRBV7-9; CDR3 DNA: TGTGCCTCGCGGGGGCAGGGGCCAGATACGCAGTATTTT; CDR3 protein: CASRGQGPDTQYF
J gene: TRBJ2-2; D gene: TRBD2; clone size: NA; CDR3 length: 19; V gene: TRBV28; CDR3 DNA: TGTGCCAACAGTTTATCCGTGTTGGCGGGGGGGCGTTACACCGGGGAGCTGTTTTTT; CDR3 protein: CANSLSVLAGGRYTGELFF
J gene: TRBJ2-1; D gene: TRBD2; clone size: NA; CDR3 length: 16; V gene: TRBV20-1; CDR3 DNA: TGCAGTGCTAGAAATCCGGGACTAGCGGTCTTCAATGAGCAGTTCTTC; CDR3 protein: CSARNPGLAVFNEQFF
J gene: TRBJ1-2; D gene: NA; clone size: few; CDR3 length: 16; V gene: TRBV7-9; CDR3 DNA: TGTGCCAGCAGCTTAGCCCCTGCCGGGAACGACTATGGCTACACCTTC; CDR3 protein: CASSLAPAGNDYGYTF
J gene: TRBJ1-1; D gene: NA; clone size: NA; CDR3 length: 14; V gene: TRBV6-2/TRBV6-3; CDR3 DNA: TGTGCCAGCAGTTCCCCGGGACGGGGGACTGAAGCTTTCTTT; CDR3 protein: CASSSPGRGTEAFF
J gene: TRBJ2-1; D gene: TRBD2; clone size: few; CDR3 length: 17; V gene: TRBV15; CDR3 DNA: TGTGCCACCAGCAGATTCTTGACTAGCAACTCCTACAATGAGCAGTTCTTC; CDR3 protein: CATSRFLTSNSYNEQFF
J gene: TRBJ1-6; D gene: NA; clone size: few; CDR3 length: 14; V gene: TRBV5-1; CDR3 DNA: TGCGCCAGCAGCTCGGGGGGCCTAGGGTCACCCCTCCACTTT; CDR3 protein: CASSSGGLGSPLHF
J gene: TRBJ1-2; D gene: NA; clone size: many; CDR3 length: 15; V gene: TRBV7-2; CDR3 DNA: TGTGCCAGCAGCTTAGCCCCTCCGGGCGGCTATGGCTACACCTTC; CDR3 protein: CASSLAPPGGYGYTF
J gene: TRBJ2-7; D gene: TRBD1; clone size: NA; CDR3 length: 15; V gene: TRBV12-3/TRBV12-4; CDR3 DNA: TGTGCCAGCAGTGGGGGACAGGGGCCTGCCTACGAGCAGTACTTC; CDR3 protein: CASSGGQGPAYEQYF
J gene: TRBJ1-2; D gene: NA; clone size: NA; CDR3 length: 14; V gene: TRBV29-1; CDR3 DNA: TGCAGCGTCAAACCGGACAGCCCTTACTATGGCTACACCTTC; CDR3 protein: CSVKPDSPYYGYTF
J gene: TRBJ2-1; D gene: TRBD2; clone size: NA; CDR3 length: 18; V gene: TRBV7-9; CDR3 DNA: TGTGCCAGCAGTTCTCCCCGGGGGGGGGCCGGCTCCTACAATGAGCAGTTCTTC; CDR3 protein: CASSSPRGGAGSYNEQFF
J gene: TRBJ2-6; D gene: NA; clone size: few; CDR3 length: 17; V gene: TRBV5-1; CDR3 DNA: TGCGCCAGCAGCTTGGACGCTTGGGACTCTGGGGCCAACGTCCTGACTTTC; CDR3 protein: CASSLDAWDSGANVLTF
J gene: TRBJ2-1; D gene: TRBD1; clone size: NA; CDR3 length: 15; V gene: TRBV27; CDR3 DNA: TGTGCCAGCAACGGACAGGGGCGCTTTTACAATGAGCAGTTCTTC; CDR3 protein: CASNGQGRFYNEQFF
J gene: TRBJ2-1; D gene: TRBD2; clone size: few; CDR3 length: 17; V gene: TRBV29-1; CDR3 DNA: TGCAGCGTTGAAGATCTTCCAGCGGGGGACTCCTACAATGAGCAGTTCTTC; CDR3 protein: CSVEDLPAGDSYNEQFF
J gene: TRBJ2-2; D gene: TRBD1; clone size: NA; CDR3 length: 16; V gene: TRBV5-6; CDR3 DNA: TGTGCCAGCAGCCGTGGAGGGACAGGGTACACCGGGGAGCTGTTTTTT; CDR3 protein: CASSRGGTGYTGELFF
J gene: TRBJ2-3; D gene: TRBD1; clone size: few; CDR3 length: 14; V gene: TRBV29-1; CDR3 DNA: TGCAGCGCCTCCGGGACAGGGAAGACAGATACGCAGTATTTT; CDR3 protein: CSASGTGKTDTQYF
J gene: TRBJ1-1; D gene: NA; clone size: few; CDR3 length: 14; V gene: TRBV7-9; CDR3 DNA: TGTGCCAGCAGTTCCGTCGGGGGGAACACTGAAGCTTTCTTT; CDR3 protein: CASSSVGGNTEAFF
J gene: TRBJ1-5; D gene: NA; clone size: few; CDR3 length: 15; V gene: TRBV19; CDR3 DNA: TGTGCCAGTAGTATCCGGGACGCTAGCAATCAGCCCCAGCATTTT; CDR3 protein: CASSIRDASNQPQHF
J gene: TRBJ1-4; D gene: NA; clone size: few; CDR3 length: 13; V gene: TRBV7-6; CDR3 DNA: TGTGCCAGCTACGAGGGGAGAGATGAAAAACTGTTTTTT; CDR3 protein: CASYEGRDEKLFF
J gene: TRBJ2-3; D gene: TRBD2; clone size: few; CDR3 length: 18; V gene: TRBV6-2/TRBV6-3; CDR3 DNA: TGTGCCAGCAGTGGGACTAGCGGGGGCCCCGGCGGCACAGATACGCAGTATTTT; CDR3 protein: CASSGTSGGPGGTDTQYF
J gene: TRBJ2-7; D gene: NA; clone size: few; CDR3 length: 16; V gene: TRBV7-6; CDR3 DNA: TGTGCCAGCAGCTTAGGGGGCGGGCACACTACCTACGAGCAGTACTTC; CDR3 protein: CASSLGGGHTTYEQYF
J gene: TRBJ1-1; D gene: NA; clone size: NA; CDR3 length: 12; V gene: TRBV6-2/TRBV6-3; CDR3 DNA: TGTGCCAGCAGTCACCTGAACACTGAAGCTTTCTTT; CDR3 protein: CASSHLNTEAFF
J gene: TRBJ1-1; D gene: NA; clone size: once; CDR3 length: 14; V gene: TRBV20-1; CDR3 DNA: TGCAGTGCTAGTAATTCTGGGACGCGGGCTGAAGCTTTCTTT; CDR3 protein: CSASNSGTRAEAFF
J gene: TRBJ2-7; D gene: TRBD1; clone size: NA; CDR3 length: 16; V gene: TRBV29-1; CDR3 DNA: TGCAGCGTTGAAGGCCGGGACAGGGGGATTTCCTACGAGCAGTACTTC; CDR3 protein: CSVEGRDRGISYEQYF
J gene: TRBJ2-1; D gene: TRBD1; clone size: NA; CDR3 length: 13; V gene: TRBV27; CDR3 DNA: TGTGCCAGCAGTTGGGACAGGGGGAATGAGCAGTTCTTC; CDR3 protein: CASSWDRGNEQFF
J gene: TRBJ1-1; D gene: NA; clone size: few; CDR3 length: 12; V gene: TRBV29-1; CDR3 DNA: TGCAGCGGAACGGACGGAAACACTGAAGCTTTCTTT; CDR3 protein: CSGTDGNTEAFF
J gene: TRBJ1-5; D gene: NA; clone size: NA; CDR3 length: 14; V gene: TRBV27; CDR3 DNA: TGTGCCAGCAGACAGGGAGACAGTAATCAGCCCCAGCATTTT; CDR3 protein: CASRQGDSNQPQHF
J gene: TRBJ2-1; D gene: NA; clone size: NA; CDR3 length: 14; V gene: TRBV6-2/TRBV6-3; CDR3 DNA: TGTGCCAGCGGGGAGGGACAGTACTACAATGAGCAGTTCTTC; CDR3 protein: CASGEGQYYNEQFF
J gene: TRBJ2-1; D gene: TRBD2; clone size: NA; CDR3 length: 17; V gene: TRBV20-1; CDR3 DNA: TGCAGTGCTAGTCCAAAGACGGGGGGGCCTTCCTACAATGAGCAGTTCTTC; CDR3 protein: CSASPKTGGPSYNEQFF
J gene: TRBJ2-1; D gene: TRBD2; clone size: NA; CDR3 length: 16; V gene: TRBV7-9; CDR3 DNA: TGTGCCAGCAGCTCCCCACTAGCGGGGGAGAACAATGAGCAGTTCTTC; CDR3 protein: CASSSPLAGENNEQFF
J gene: TRBJ1-2; D gene: TRBD1; clone size: NA; CDR3 length: 15; V gene: TRBV7-9; CDR3 DNA: TGTGCCAGCAGCTTAGCTGGGACAGCCATTTATGGCTACACCTTC; CDR3 protein: CASSLAGTAIYGYTF
J gene: TRBJ1-4; D gene: NA; clone size: few; CDR3 length: 19; V gene: TRBV7-8; CDR3 DNA: TGTGCCAGCAGCGCGAGAGCCTTGTCCTATCTTCCAACTAATGAAAAACTGTTTTTT; CDR3 protein: CASSARALSYLPTNEKLFF
J gene: TRBJ1-1; D gene: NA; clone size: few; CDR3 length: 13; V gene: TRBV7-9; CDR3 DNA: TGTGCCAGCAGCCACCCGGGGAGGTTGGAAGCTTTCTTT; CDR3 protein: CASSHPGRLEAFF
J gene: TRBJ1-1; D gene: NA; clone size: few; CDR3 length: 15; V gene: TRBV28; CDR3 DNA: TGTGCCAGCAGTTTACTTAGGGAATTTAACACTGAAGCTTTCTTT; CDR3 protein: CASSLLREFNTEAFF
J gene: TRBJ2-1; D gene: NA; clone size: once; CDR3 length: 15; V gene: TRBV6-8; CDR3 DNA: TGTGCCAGCAAACCAATGGGACGGCCCTACAATGAGCAGTTCTTC; CDR3 protein: CASKPMGRPYNEQFF
J gene: TRBJ2-5; D gene: NA; clone size: many; CDR3 length: 12; V gene: TRBV10-3; CDR3 DNA: TGTGCCATCAGGGACAGCCAAGAGACCCAGTACTTC; CDR3 protein: CAIRDSQETQYF
J gene: TRBJ1-2; D gene: TRBD1; clone size: NA; CDR3 length: 15; V gene: TRBV5-5; CDR3 DNA: TGTGCCAGCAGCTCCGGGACAGGGAATTTACATGGCTACACCTTC; CDR3 protein: CASSSGTGNLHGYTF
J gene: TRBJ1-1; D gene: NA; clone size: NA; CDR3 length: 13; V gene: TRBV7-8; CDR3 DNA: TGTGCCAGCAGCCATGAGCCAGACACTGAAGCTTTCTTT; CDR3 protein: CASSHEPDTEAFF
J gene: TRBJ1-4; D gene: TRBD1; clone size: NA; CDR3 length: 17; V gene: TRBV20-1; CDR3 DNA: TGCAGTGCTAGAGACCCCAGCACAGGGGCGACTAATGAAAAACTGTTTTTT; CDR3 protein: CSARDPSTGATNEKLFF
J gene: TRBJ2-5; D gene: TRBD2; clone size: many; CDR3 length: 15; V gene: TRBV6-5; CDR3 DNA: TGTGCCAGCAGTTACGGAGCGGGGGGACAAGAGACCCAGTACTTC; CDR3 protein: CASSYGAGGQETQYF
J gene: TRBJ2-7; D gene: NA; clone size: NA; CDR3 length: 13; V gene: TRBV7-9; CDR3 DNA: TGTGCCAGCAGCGCTCGAGAGGGCTACGAGCAGTACTTC; CDR3 protein: CASSAREGYEQYF
J gene: TRBJ2-5; D gene: NA; clone size: NA; CDR3 length: 15; V gene: TRBV6-1; CDR3 DNA: TGTGCCAGCAGTGACTTACAGGGCCGGATCGAGACCCAGTACTTC; CDR3 protein: CASSDLQGRIETQYF